This T cell receptor (beta chain) was found in a study of post-analysis software for immune sequencing data. Built from TCR beta cDNA, the libraries had unique molecular identifiers in them. Input populations of about 0.85 to 11 million T cells gave rise to a few hundred thousand cDNA molecules. One entry per CDR3 protein results from TCRdb running MiXCR on the PCR reads. Of roughly 730,000 distinct CDR3 sequences in the sample, roughly 27% were seen once. Study-wide results and limits: Multiple sclerosis was associated with a significant reduction in normalized Chao1 diversity relative to controls. Same-batch preparations were strongly co-clustered by F measure. Patients showed TRBV5-6, TRBV5-1 and TRBV20-1 among 4 or 5 TRBV segments more frequent than in controls.

Remarks on this clonotype: What it binds is not known.

Trimming removed 5 bases from V and 8 bases from J; junction bases left unmatched: 16. Germline loops: CDR1 SGHDT, CDR2 YYEEEE. This CDR3 has 16 amino acids. The rearrangement links TRBV5-6 to TRBJ2-3; 8 bases align to TRBD2. The receptor's source is a girl between 10 and 17 years old with multiple sclerosis. Sequences were obtained from blood. CDR3 sequence: CASRNRPGGHSGTQYF. The CDR3 nucleotides read TGTGCCAGCAGGAACCGTCCGGGAGGGCATTCAGGTACGCAGTATTTT.